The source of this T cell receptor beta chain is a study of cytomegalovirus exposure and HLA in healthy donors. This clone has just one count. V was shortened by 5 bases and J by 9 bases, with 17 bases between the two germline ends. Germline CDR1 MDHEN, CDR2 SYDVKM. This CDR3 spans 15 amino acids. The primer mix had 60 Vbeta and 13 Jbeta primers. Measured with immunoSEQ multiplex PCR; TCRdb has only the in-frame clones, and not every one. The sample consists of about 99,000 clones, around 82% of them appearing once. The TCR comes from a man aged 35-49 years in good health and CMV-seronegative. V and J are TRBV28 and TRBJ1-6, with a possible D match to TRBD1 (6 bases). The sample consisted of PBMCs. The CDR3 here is CASSPSDGDTSPLHF. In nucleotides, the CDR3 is TGTGCCAGCAGTCCCTCCGACGGGGACACTTCACCCCTCCACTTT.